These 25 T cell receptor beta chains were all obtained from the same sample, sequenced in a study of shared clonotypes between healthy human individuals (dated by TCRdb to the early 2020s). Libraries came from the immunoSEQ multiplex PCR assay. Entries here come from immuneACCESS through TCRdb and include only in-frame sequences with V and J called. Some clones fail to appear in such tables; in the studies checked, an unresolved V gene covers under half of the shortfall, and the cause of the remainder is unknown. The sample table holds over a million clones, of which 95% to 99% were seen once. The ten largest clonotypes hold about 0.45% of the sample. Sequencing was carried out using naive CD4+ T cells sorted from blood. This specimen's cell subset or site label, per the study, means: CD45RA+ positively selected. The receptor source for this set is a man aged 25-45 years in good health.

This chain uses TRBV7-2 with TRBJ2-1; D is undetermined. The CDR3 covers 16 residues. The germline CDR1 and CDR2 sequences are SGHTA and FQGNSA. V was shortened by 2 bases and J by 0 bases, with 11 bases between the two germline ends. CDR3 bases: TGTGCCAGCAGCTTAACCGGACCCCTCTCCTACAATGAGCAGTTCTTC. Translating it yields CASSLTGPLSYNEQFF.

The rearrangement joins TRBV5-1 to TRBJ2-3; D is unclear. Germline V gives CDR1 SGHRS, CDR2 YFSETQ. CDR3 size: 14 residues. V lost 2 bases and J 2 bases, leaving 9 bases between the germline ends. The DNA of the CDR3 is TGCGCCAGCAGCTTATCACAGCCCACAGATACGCAGTATTTT. Amino acids: CASSLSQPTDTQYF. Together with reference TRBV5-1 and TRBJ2-3, the CDR3 gives the full variable domain: KAGVTQTPRYLIKTRGQQVTLSCSPISGHRSVSWYQQTPGQGLQFLFEYFSETQRNKGNFPGRFSGRQFSNSRSEMNVSTLELGDSALYLCASSLSQPTDTQYFGPGTRLTVL.

The chain employs TRBV5-1 and TRBJ1-2; 9 bases fit TRBD1. J was trimmed by 4 bases and V by 3 bases; bases with no gene match: 7. The CDR3 runs 15 residues. Per the germline V gene, CDR1 is SGHRS and CDR2 is YFSETQ. CDR3 residues: CASSSGQGRGYGYTF. In DNA, the CDR3 is TGCGCCAGCAGCTCGGGACAGGGTCGGGGCTATGGCTACACCTTC.

In its sample, this clone was seen once. The chain recombines TRBV6-1 with TRBJ2-5, with D perhaps assigned TRBD1 or TRBD2 (6 bases each). The germline gives CDR1 MNHNS, CDR2 SASEGT. Trimming cost V 4 bases and J 6 bases, with 12 bases left between them. The CDR3 sequence is 13 residues long. The CDR3 DNA reads TGTGCCAGCAGTGTGAAGGGGGGACAGACCCAGTACTTC. Translation gives CASSVKGGQTQYF.

This chain joins TRBV4-3 and TRBJ2-3, with 14 bases identical to TRBD2. The germline V gene has CDR1 LGHNA and CDR2 YSLEER. The CDR3 consists of 17 residues. With 5 bases clipped from V and 5 bases from J, the junction kept 9 bases outside the gene matches. CDR3 loop: CASSYGTSGSYVDTQYF. CDR3 nucleotides: TGCGCCAGCAGCTACGGGACTAGCGGGAGTTATGTAGATACGCAGTATTTT.

The chain employs TRBV25-1 and TRBJ2-7; D gene uncertain. Per the germline V gene, CDR1 is MGHDK and CDR2 is SYGVNS. V was pared by 0 bases and J by 4 bases, with 10 bases between. The CDR3 spans 14 residues. CDR3 loop: CASSEYGQLYEQYF. CDR3 bases: TGTGCCAGCAGTGAATATGGGCAACTTTACGAGCAGTACTTC.

The rearrangement links TRBV5-4 to TRBJ2-1, with TRBD2 identical over 9 bases. This CDR3 is 15 amino acids long. From germline, CDR1 is SGHNT and CDR2 YYREEE (reference sequence). V trimming: 6 bases; J trimming: 1 base; junction bases outside the gene matches: 5. The CDR3 DNA follows: TGTGCCAGCAACACGCGGGAGGGATCCTACAATGAGCAGTTCTTC. Its protein product is CASNTREGSYNEQFF. The full variable domain, in which reference TRBV5-4 and TRBJ2-1 provide the parts outside the CDR3, is ETGVTQSPTHLIKTRGQQVTLRCSSQSGHNTVSWYQQALGQGPQFIFQYYREEENGRGNFPPRFSGLQFPNYSSELNVNALELDDSALYLCASNTREGSYNEQFFGPGTRLTVL.

This sequence joins TRBV7-2 and TRBJ2-5, with 11 bases that match TRBD2. CDR1 is SGHTA, CDR2 FQGNSA, per germline. After removal of 1 base from V and 5 bases from J, the junction contained 6 bases not matched to a gene. This CDR3 is 16 amino acids long. CDR3 in DNA: TGTGCCAGCAGCTTAGAGCTAGCGGGAGGCTGGGAGACCCAGTACTTC. Protein product: CASSLELAGGWETQYF.

In the case of this clone: This CDR3 is also generated by other DNA sequences in the sample. The V and J genes are TRBV18 and TRBJ2-3; the D gene is possibly TRBD1 (6 bases). V dropped 3 bases and J dropped 1 base, with 11 bases sitting between them. CDR3 size: 15 residues. CDR1 and CDR2 (germline): KGHSH, LQKENI. The CDR3 region is CASSPLQGRTDTQYF. Here the CDR3 DNA reads TGTGCCAGCTCACCCCTCCAGGGGCGCACAGATACGCAGTATTTT.

The chain employs TRBV10-2 and TRBJ1-5; possible D gene TRBD1, 5 bases. CDR3 length: 14 residues. V was clipped by 5 bases and J by 3 bases, with 11 bases between them. CDR1 is WSHSY and CDR2 is SAAADI in the germline V gene. The CDR3 DNA follows: TGCGCCAGCAGTCCAGGGACCCCCAATCAGCCCCAGCATTTT. This encodes CASSPGTPNQPQHF.

J is TRBJ2-7 and V is TRBV28; either TRBD1 or TRBD2 may supply D (6 bases each). The germline CDR1 and CDR2 sequences are MDHEN and SYDVKM. The CDR3 is 16 residues long. Trimming pared 0 bases from V and 3 bases from J, leaving 15 bases between. The CDR3, as DNA: TGTGCCAGCAGTTTATGGGGGGCTGGGCGGGGCTACGAGCAGTACTTC. Protein product: CASSLWGAGRGYEQYF.

The rearrangement uses TRBV5-1 and TRBJ2-5; 10 bases match TRBD2. Germline CDR1 and CDR2: SGHRS and YFSETQ. This CDR3 has 16 amino acids. The ends lost 1 base at V and 2 bases at J; junction bases unmatched: 5. In DNA, the CDR3 is TGCGCCAGCAGCTTGTCGGGGACTAGCGCTCAAGAGACCCAGTACTTC. Amino acid sequence: CASSLSGTSAQETQYF. The whole variable domain, remainder taken from reference TRBV5-1 and TRBJ2-5, is KAGVTQTPRYLIKTRGQQVTLSCSPISGHRSVSWYQQTPGQGLQFLFEYFSETQRNKGNFPGRFSGRQFSNSRSEMNVSTLELGDSALYLCASSLSGTSAQETQYFGPGTRLLVL.

This clone has only one observation. The rearrangement joins TRBV12-5 to TRBJ1-1; no clear D. Per the germline V gene, CDR1 is LGHNT and CDR2 is FRNRAP. This CDR3 comprises 15 residues. The ends were cut back, 3 bases at V and 0 bases at J, with 11 bases in the middle. CDR3 bases: TGTGCTAGTGGTTTCCACAGTTCCCTGAACACTGAAGCTTTCTTT. Amino acid sequence: CASGFHSSLNTEAFF.

The J gene is TRBJ1-1, the V gene TRBV25-1, with D possibly TRBD1 on 5 matching bases. There are 15 residues in the CDR3. The ends were cut back, 3 bases at V and 3 bases at J, with 14 bases in the middle. Per the germline V gene, CDR1 is MGHDK and CDR2 is SYGVNS. The CDR3 sequence: CASSDGGWMDTEAFF. The DNA of the CDR3 is TGTGCCAGCAGTGACGGGGGGTGGATGGACACTGAAGCTTTCTTT.

The CDR3 here is CASSLQGLNIQYF. CDR3 in DNA: TGTGCCAGCAGCTTGCAAGGGTTAAACATTCAGTACTTC. The chain links TRBV5-4 to TRBJ2-4; D is uncertain. The germline gives CDR1 SGHNT, CDR2 YYREEE (reference sequence). The V and J ends lost 1 base and 6 bases respectively, with 8 bases between them. This CDR3 has 13 amino acids. The full variable domain, in which reference TRBV5-4 and TRBJ2-4 provide the parts outside the CDR3, is ETGVTQSPTHLIKTRGQQVTLRCSSQSGHNTVSWYQQALGQGPQFIFQYYREEENGRGNFPPRFSGLQFPNYSSELNVNALELDDSALYLCASSLQGLNIQYFGAGTRLSVL.

This chain uses TRBV19 with TRBJ1-2, with D tentatively TRBD1 (5 bases). V was clipped by 0 bases and J by 2 bases, with 13 bases between them. The CDR3 is 16 residues long. The germline gives CDR1 LNHDA, CDR2 SQIVND (reference sequence). CDR3 protein: CASSIDRLRGNYGYTF. The CDR3 DNA follows: TGTGCCAGTAGTATAGATCGCCTGCGGGGGAACTATGGCTACACCTTC.

V usage is TRBV9 and J usage is TRBJ2-5, with 8 bases aligning to TRBD1. Germline CDR1 reads SGDLS; CDR2 reads YYNGEE. The CDR3 runs to 15 residues. J lost 2 bases, V lost 4 bases, and 7 bases had no gene match. CDR3 in amino acids: CASSSRQGTQETQYF. CDR3 bases: TGTGCCAGCAGCTCCCGACAGGGGACACAAGAGACCCAGTACTTC. Using reference TRBV9 and TRBJ2-5 for the parts outside the CDR3, the full variable domain is DSGVTQTPKHLITATGQRVTLRCSPRSGDLSVYWYQQSLDQGLQFLIQYYNGEERAKGNILERFSAQQFPDLHSELNLSSLELGDSALYFCASSSRQGTQETQYFGPGTRLLVL.

J is TRBJ2-2 and V is TRBV9; 7 bases map to TRBD1. CDR1 is SGDLS, CDR2 YYNGEE, per germline. V dropped 2 bases and J dropped 6; count of bases not matched to a gene: 13. The CDR3 has 17 residues. The CDR3 sequence: CASSVRTGLIGAGELFF. The CDR3 DNA reads as TGTGCCAGCAGCGTCAGGACAGGCCTCATCGGGGCCGGGGAGCTGTTTTTT. The entire variable domain, with the rest obtained from reference TRBV9 and TRBJ2-2, is as follows: DSGVTQTPKHLITATGQRVTLRCSPRSGDLSVYWYQQSLDQGLQFLIQYYNGEERAKGNILERFSAQQFPDLHSELNLSSLELGDSALYFCASSVRTGLIGAGELFFGEGSRLTVL.

This clone was recorded only once. V usage is TRBV5-6 and J usage is TRBJ2-7; D gene unclear. The germline V gene encodes CDR1 SGHDT and CDR2 YYEEEE. The CDR3 covers 13 residues. Trimming left V 3 bases short and J 0 bases short, with 7 bases between. The CDR3 bases are TGTGCCAGCAGCTCGATTAGCTCCTACGAGCAGTACTTC. Translation: CASSSISSYEQYF.

The rearrangement uses TRBV5-4 and TRBJ2-3; TRBD2 matches at 11 bases. CDR1 is SGHNT, CDR2 YYREEE, per germline (reference sequence). After removal of 5 bases from V and 4 bases from J, the junction contained 6 bases not matched to a gene. The CDR3 length is 15 residues. For the CDR3, the DNA is TGTGCCAGCAGTTTAGCGGGAGGGCCCTCAGATACGCAGTATTTT. Protein product: CASSLAGGPSDTQYF.

V is TRBV5-4 and J is TRBJ1-4, with a weak D call TRBD1 (6 bases). CDR1 and CDR2 from the germline V gene are SGHNT and YYREEE (reference sequence). The CDR3 loop spans 14 amino acids. Between the trimmed V and J ends, which lost 4 bases and 5 bases, there was a span of 12 bases. CDR3 region: CASSVDRWNEKLFF. In nucleotides, the CDR3 is TGTGCCAGCAGCGTCGACAGGTGGAATGAAAAACTGTTTTTT.

Details on this clone: Different DNA sequences within this sample yield the same CDR3. V gene TRBV27 combines with J gene TRBJ1-5; D ambiguous. Germline-derived CDR1 and CDR2 are MNHEY and SMNVEV (reference sequence). Trimming shortened V by 3 bases and J by 4 bases, and 7 bases separated the two germline ends. The CDR3 has 13 amino acids. CDR3 nucleotide sequence: TGTGCCAGCAGTTTCCGTGGGAATCAGCCCCAGCATTTT. Protein sequence: CASSFRGNQPQHF.

The genes are TRBV5-6 and TRBJ1-3, with D unclear. Trimming took off 2 bases at V and 6 bases at J, with 3 bases between the two ends. The CDR3 extends over 11 amino acids. Germline V gene data show CDR1 as SGHDT and CDR2 as YYEEEE. For the CDR3, the DNA is TGTGCCAGCAGCTTTACAAACACCATATATTTT. Translation: CASSFTNTIYF.

About this clone: This CDR3 is also generated by other DNA sequences in the sample. The chain uses TRBV5-1 and TRBJ1-4, with 8 positions matching TRBD1. V lost 4 bases, J lost 3 bases, and 2 bases stayed unmatched. This CDR3 is built from 14 residues. Looked up from germline, CDR1 is SGHRS and CDR2 is YFSETQ. CDR3 coding DNA: TGCGCCAGCAGCCTACAGGGGGCTAATGAAAAACTGTTTTTT. It specifies CASSLQGANEKLFF.

This chain links TRBV7-8 with TRBJ2-7; D is undetermined. Per germline, CDR1 SGHVS and CDR2 FQNEAQ. The CDR3 consists of 16 residues. V was cut by 5 bases and J by 3 bases, with 20 bases left in between. This CDR3 reads CASSPQRAGTSYEQYF. The CDR3 coding sequence is TGTGCCAGCAGCCCCCAAAGGGCAGGAACGAGCTACGAGCAGTACTTC.